The 24 T cell receptor beta chains given below trace back to one sample, sequenced in a study of cytomegalovirus exposure and HLA in healthy donors. This PCR relied on a set of 60 Vbeta primers and 13 Jbeta primers. TCRdb keeps only in-frame clones here, not all; method: immunoSEQ multiplex PCR. The table lists about 120,000 clones, 80% of them singletons, with under 0.3% in the top ten. Sequencing used PBMCs. The receptors come from a man aged 50-60 years in good health and CMV-seronegative.

This clone was counted a single time. This chain joins TRBV25-1 and TRBJ2-5, with 7 positions matching TRBD2. Germline CDR1 reads MGHDK; CDR2 reads SYGVNS. After removal of 1 base from V and 6 bases from J, the junction contained 11 bases not matched to a gene. The CDR3 runs to 16 residues. The CDR3 region is CASSESGGVGYQTQYF. CDR3 bases: TGTGCCAGCAGTGAATCGGGGGGTGTAGGGTACCAGACCCAGTACTTC. The full variable domain, with the rest looked up from reference TRBV25-1 and TRBJ2-5, is EADIYQTPRYLVIGTGKKITLECSQTMGHDKMYWYQQDPGMELHLIHYSYGVNSTEKGDLSSESTVSRIRTEHFPLTLESARPSHTSQYLCASSESGGVGYQTQYFGPGTRLLVL.

The chain carries TRBV20-1 and TRBJ1-1, with a tentative D call TRBD1 (5 bases). This CDR3 has 10 residues. V lost 2 bases, J lost 11 bases, and 9 bases lay in between. CDR1 and CDR2 from the germline V gene are DFQATT and SNEGSKA (reference sequence). The CDR3 reads CSARQGGAFF. The CDR3 DNA reads TGCAGTGCTAGACAGGGTGGGGCTTTCTTT.

The chain recombines TRBV6-1 with TRBJ2-3; perhaps TRBD2 as D (5 bases). Trimming shortened V by 2 bases and J by 9 bases, and 9 bases separated the two germline ends. CDR1 MNHNS and CDR2 SASEGT come from the germline V gene. The CDR3 has 12 amino acids. The CDR3 region is CASSEIGGTQYF. The CDR3 DNA follows: TGTGCCAGCAGTGAAATCGGAGGAACGCAGTATTTT.

The V call is TRBV5-6, the J call TRBJ1-2, with D tentatively TRBD1 (6 bases). Trimming cost V 4 bases and J 1 base, with 11 bases left between them. The CDR3 runs 14 residues. CDR1 SGHDT and CDR2 YYEEEE come from the germline V gene. The CDR3 sequence is CASSRTANNYGYTF. CDR3 in DNA: TGTGCCAGCAGCAGGACAGCAAATAACTATGGCTACACCTTC. Looking up the rest from reference TRBV5-6 and TRBJ1-2 gives the full variable domain: DAGVTQSPTHLIKTRGQQVTLRCSPKSGHDTVSWYQQALGQGPQFIFQYYEEEERQRGNFPDRFSGHQFPNYSSELNVNALLLGDSALYLCASSRTANNYGYTFGSGTRLTVV.

In its sample, this clone was seen a few times. The V and J genes are TRBV5-4 and TRBJ2-7; TRBD2 agrees at 9 bases. This CDR3 is built from 15 residues. Trimming at V came to 2 bases and at J to 4 bases, leaving 7 bases not matched to a gene. Looked up from germline, CDR1 is SGHNT and CDR2 is YYREEE (reference sequence). CDR3 nucleotide sequence: TGTGCCAGCAGCTTCGGCGGGAGGGCCGGGTACGAGCAGTACTTC. It yields the protein CASSFGGRAGYEQYF. The complete variable domain, with remaining parts taken from reference TRBV5-4 and TRBJ2-7, reads ETGVTQSPTHLIKTRGQQVTLRCSSQSGHNTVSWYQQALGQGPQFIFQYYREEENGRGNFPPRFSGLQFPNYSSELNVNALELDDSALYLCASSFGGRAGYEQYFGPGTRLTVT.

Turning to this clone: One end of the junction is discordant with germline, which a read error may explain. The chain couples TRBV9 to TRBJ2-7; D is perhaps TRBD1 (6 bases). The CDR3 is 14 residues long. CDR1 and CDR2 from the germline V gene are SGDLS and YYNGEE. For the CDR3, the DNA is TGTGCCAGCAGCGTAGGTTCAGGGGTATACGGGCAGTACTTC. Its protein is CASSVGSGVYGQYF.

This clone was counted once. V and J are TRBV11-3 and TRBJ1-6; D not resolved. V lost 5 bases and J lost 9, with 11 bases in between. The CDR3 runs to 13 residues. Germline V lookup: CDR1 SGHNT, CDR2 YENEEA. The CDR3 coding sequence is TGTGCCAGCAGCAAAATACATGGTTCACCCCTCCACTTT. Residues: CASSKIHGSPLHF.

The rearrangement uses TRBV2 and TRBJ1-6; 9 nucleotides match TRBD1. This CDR3 region has 18 residues. The germline V gene encodes CDR1 SNHLY and CDR2 FYNNEI. The V segment lost 6 bases and the J segment 6 bases; nucleotides outside the gene matches: 15. The chain's CDR3 is CASSDPLQGAARNSPLHF. The CDR3 DNA reads TGTGCCAGCAGCGACCCACTACAGGGGGCGGCCCGTAATTCACCCCTCCACTTT.

The chain is built from TRBV9 and TRBJ2-1; 10 bases agree with TRBD2. This CDR3 has 17 residues. V dropped 0 bases and J dropped 9; count of bases not matched to a gene: 12. Germline CDR1 is SGDLS and CDR2 is YYNGEE. The CDR3 DNA follows: TGTGCCAGCAGCGTAGATCCAGCGGGAGGGCCGAAGGGTGAGCAGTTCTTC. It codes for CASSVDPAGGPKGEQFF.

The chain is built from TRBV4-3 and TRBJ2-1; 9 nucleotides align to TRBD1. Germline loops: CDR1 LGHNA, CDR2 YSLEER. The CDR3 has 15 amino acids. Losses at the gene ends were 3 bases for V and 3 bases for J; bases not matched to a gene: 3. The CDR3 region is CASSQDRGDYNEQFF. The CDR3 DNA follows: TGCGCCAGCAGCCAGGACAGGGGCGACTACAATGAGCAGTTCTTC.

V gene TRBV19 combines with J gene TRBJ1-3, with 8 bases that match TRBD1. V lost 9 bases, J lost 7 bases, and 23 bases stayed unmatched. Germline V gene lookup returns CDR1 LNHDA and CDR2 SQIVND (reference sequence). The CDR3 contains 18 residues. The CDR3 DNA sequence: TGTGCCAGCCGGACAGGGCGCATTCGATCTTTTTCCGATAACACCATATATTTT. Protein: CASRTGRIRSFSDNTIYF. The entire variable domain, with the rest obtained from reference TRBV19 and TRBJ1-3, is as follows: DGGITQSPKYLFRKEGQNVTLSCEQNLNHDAMYWYRQDPGQGLRLIYYSQIVNDFQKGDIAEGYSVSREKKESFPLTVTSAQKNPTAFYLCASRTGRIRSFSDNTIYFGEGSWLTVV.

The chain links TRBV28 to TRBJ1-1, with TRBD1 matching 8 bases. Looked up from germline, CDR1 is MDHEN and CDR2 is SYDVKM. With V trimmed by 8 bases and J by 6 bases, 8 bases remained unmatched. This CDR3 is built from 13 residues. This CDR3 reads CASREQGDSEAFF. DNA of the CDR3: TGTGCCAGCCGTGAACAGGGGGATTCTGAAGCTTTCTTT.

The V and J genes are TRBV2 and TRBJ2-7; weak D call: TRBD1 (6 bases). Between the trimmed V and J ends, which lost 1 base and 4 bases, there was a span of 11 bases. Germline lookup yields CDR1 SNHLY and CDR2 FYNNEI. The CDR3 is 14 amino acids. CDR3 nucleotides: TGTGCCAGCAGTGAAGGCAGGGGTCAGTACGAGCAGTACTTC. Translation: CASSEGRGQYEQYF.

V gene TRBV9 combines with J gene TRBJ1-4; D gene ambiguous. The CDR3 has 15 amino acids. Germline values: CDR1 SGDLS, CDR2 YYNGEE. Deletions cut 2 bases from V and 8 bases from J, with 16 bases between. CDR3 in amino acids: CASSVRAGFREKLFF. DNA of the CDR3: TGTGCCAGCAGCGTCCGGGCGGGGTTTCGAGAAAAACTGTTTTTT.

This chain connects TRBV5-4 to TRBJ2-3; a possible D gene is TRBD1 (5 bases). The CDR3 extends over 14 amino acids. Per germline, CDR1 SGHNT and CDR2 YYREEE (reference sequence). V was shortened by 3 bases and J by 0 bases, with 8 bases between the two germline ends. In nucleotides, the CDR3 is TGTGCCAGCAGCTGGACAAGAAGCACAGATACGCAGTATTTT. This codes for CASSWTRSTDTQYF.

This clone is a singleton in its sample. This chain links TRBV30 with TRBJ2-3; TRBD2 agrees at 12 bases. The CDR3 has 16 amino acids. The germline V gene has CDR1 GTSNPN and CDR2 SVGIG (reference sequence). The ends lost 0 bases at V and 5 bases at J; junction bases unmatched: 6. DNA for the CDR3: TGTGCCTGGAGTGTTTCGCTAGCGGGGGGGTTAGATACGCAGTATTTT. Protein product: CAWSVSLAGGLDTQYF.

The CDR3 reads CASRGATQPQHF. DNA for the CDR3: TGTGCCAGCAGGGGGGCTACTCAGCCCCAGCATTTT. The rearrangement links TRBV28 to TRBJ1-5, with D perhaps matching TRBD1 (6 bases). Germline V lookup: CDR1 MDHEN, CDR2 SYDVKM. V lost 6 bases to trimming and J lost 6 bases, with 9 bases between them. CDR3 length equals 12 residues.

As DNA, the CDR3 is TGCGCCAGCAGCTTGGGCGGATATCAAGAGACCCAGTACTTC. This sequence encodes CASSLGGYQETQYF. The chain uses TRBV5-1 and TRBJ2-5; D ambiguous. Germline loops: CDR1 SGHRS, CDR2 YFSETQ. Trimming removed 0 bases at V and 2 bases at J, with 8 bases between. The CDR3 has 14 amino acids.

The V and J genes are TRBV7-6 and TRBJ1-1; the match to TRBD1 covers 9 bases. The ends lost 5 bases at V and 3 bases at J; junction bases unmatched: 4. Germline V CDR1 and CDR2: SGHVS, FNYEAQ. This CDR3 spans 14 amino acids. The CDR3 is CASSLQGADTEAFF. DNA of the CDR3: TGTGCCAGCAGCCTACAGGGGGCGGACACTGAAGCTTTCTTT.

The V gene is TRBV6-1, the J gene TRBJ1-5; D remains unclear. Germline lookup yields CDR1 MNHNS and CDR2 SASEGT. Trimming took off 8 bases at V and 0 bases at J, with 8 bases between the two ends. The CDR3 loop spans 13 amino acids. CDR3 nucleotide sequence: TGTGCCAGCGCAGAATATAGCAATCAGCCCCAGCATTTT. It yields the protein CASAEYSNQPQHF.

V usage is TRBV4-3 and J usage is TRBJ1-1; 9 bases are shared with TRBD1. Per the germline V gene, CDR1 is LGHNA and CDR2 is YSLEER. There are 15 residues in the CDR3. V lost 3 bases and J lost 7; bases outside the gene matches: 9. The CDR3 protein is CASSQEHGDRDEAFF. The DNA for the CDR3 is TGCGCCAGCAGCCAGGAACATGGGGACAGGGATGAAGCTTTCTTT.

The V gene is TRBV10-3, the J gene TRBJ1-3; D ambiguous. The V end lost 2 bases, the J end lost 4 bases, and 9 bases lay between the germline ends. The germline V gene encodes CDR1 ENHRY and CDR2 SYGVKD. This CDR3 has 14 residues. The CDR3 sequence is CAISEGSIGNTIYF. CDR3 sequence (DNA): TGTGCCATCAGTGAGGGCAGTATAGGAAACACCATATATTTT.

This chain connects TRBV9 to TRBJ2-3; 8 bases are a match to TRBD2. Germline V gene data show CDR1 as SGDLS and CDR2 as YYNGEE. V was pared by 4 bases and J by 3 bases, with 4 bases of the junction left unmatched. The length of the CDR3 is 14 residues. The CDR3 region is CASSTGTSTDTQYF. The CDR3 DNA sequence: TGTGCCAGCAGCACAGGGACTAGTACAGATACGCAGTATTTT.

This chain uses TRBV11-2 with TRBJ1-3; the D is unclear. The germline V and J ends were trimmed by 5 bases and 0 bases, with 5 bases remaining between them. Germline V gene data show CDR1 as SGHAT and CDR2 as FQNNGV. This CDR3 is 13 amino acids long. The CDR3 sequence: CASSQFSGNTIYF. Here the CDR3 DNA reads TGTGCCAGCAGCCAGTTCTCTGGAAACACCATATATTTT.